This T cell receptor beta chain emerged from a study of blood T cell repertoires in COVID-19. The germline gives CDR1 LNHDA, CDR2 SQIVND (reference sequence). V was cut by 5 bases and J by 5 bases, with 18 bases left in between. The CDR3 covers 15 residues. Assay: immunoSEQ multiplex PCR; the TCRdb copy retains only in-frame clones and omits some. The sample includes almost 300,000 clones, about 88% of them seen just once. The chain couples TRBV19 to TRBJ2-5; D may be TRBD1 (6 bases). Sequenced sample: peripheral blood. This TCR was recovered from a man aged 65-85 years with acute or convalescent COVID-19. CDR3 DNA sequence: TGTGCCAGTAGTCCGGGACACCGAGGGGTGGAGACCCAGTACTTC. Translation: CASSPGHRGVETQYF. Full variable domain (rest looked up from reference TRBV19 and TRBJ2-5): DGGITQSPKYLFRKEGQNVTLSCEQNLNHDAMYWYRQDPGQGLRLIYYSQIVNDFQKGDIAEGYSVSREKKESFPLTVTSAQKNPTAFYLCASSPGHRGVETQYFGPGTRLLVL.